The clone carrying this TCR beta chain appeared a few times. These data are taken from a study of human T cells and chemical hapten exposure. MiXCR, applied by TCRdb to the RACE reads, yields one record per CDR3 protein. This sample yields approximately 80,000 distinct CDR3 sequences, of which around 15% are seen a single time; roughly 4.5% belongs to the top ten. Time point given: pre-sensitization, week 0. Treatment reported: therapeutic diphenylcyclopropenone sensitization with weekly scalp DPC. Germline assignment: CDR1 MNHEY and CDR2 SVGEGT. This CDR3 spans 18 amino acids. With V trimmed by 7 bases and J by 1 base, 13 bases remained unmatched.

The receptor was isolated from a woman aged 50 to 60 with alopecia areata. Some clones in this sample may be carry-over from other donors' samples. This specimen consisted of whole blood, obtained in connection with sensitization to the hapten diphenylcyclopropenone (DPC). The chain joins TRBV6-2 or TRBV6-3 to TRBJ2-1; TRBD2 aligns across 10 bases. CDR3 nucleotide sequence: TGTGCCAGCATACGGGGGACCCGAGCGGGAGGGTCCTACAATGAGCAGTTCTTC. This encodes CASIRGTRAGGSYNEQFF.